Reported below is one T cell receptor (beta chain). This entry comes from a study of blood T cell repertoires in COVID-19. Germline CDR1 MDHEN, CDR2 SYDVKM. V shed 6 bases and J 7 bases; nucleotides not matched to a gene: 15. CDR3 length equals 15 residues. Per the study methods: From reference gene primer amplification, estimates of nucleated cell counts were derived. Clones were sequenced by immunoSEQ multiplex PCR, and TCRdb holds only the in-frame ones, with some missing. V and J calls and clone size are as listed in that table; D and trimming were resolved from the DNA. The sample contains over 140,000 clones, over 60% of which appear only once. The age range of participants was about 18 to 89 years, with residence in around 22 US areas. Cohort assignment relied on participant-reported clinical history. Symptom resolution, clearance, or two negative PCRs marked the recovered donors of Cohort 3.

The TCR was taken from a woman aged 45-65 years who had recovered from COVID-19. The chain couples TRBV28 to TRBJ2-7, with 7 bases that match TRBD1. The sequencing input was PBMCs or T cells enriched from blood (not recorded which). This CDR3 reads CASSTVGQNAREQYF. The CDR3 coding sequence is TGTGCCAGCAGCACCGTGGGACAGAACGCACGTGAGCAGTACTTC.